This T cell receptor beta chain was recovered during a study of OX40 agonist ivuxolimab in advanced cancers. For this clone: Its antigen is unknown.

The CDR3 runs to 15 residues. Germline V gene lookup returns CDR1 MNHNS and CDR2 SASEGT. V lost 7 bases, J lost 4 bases, and 19 bases lay in between. The study's findings and limits: Researchers report that CD8+ T cells had, on average, more expanded clones than CD4+.

Sequencing was performed with immunoSEQ multiplex PCR; in TCRdb, only in-frame clones are kept and a portion is missing. The sample lists about 37,000 clones; roughly 84% were seen once. The sequences come from CD4+ or CD8+ T cells sorted from blood, collected in a trial of the OX40 agonist ivuxolimab. The chain uses TRBV6-1 and TRBJ1-2, with D possibly being TRBD1 (6 bases). The TCR originated in an adult with an advanced solid tumor such as melanoma, head and neck, liver or kidney cancer. CDR3 in DNA: TGTGCCAGCACTCAATCTTACGGGGACATCTATGGCTACACCTTC. Amino acid sequence: CASTQSYGDIYGYTF.